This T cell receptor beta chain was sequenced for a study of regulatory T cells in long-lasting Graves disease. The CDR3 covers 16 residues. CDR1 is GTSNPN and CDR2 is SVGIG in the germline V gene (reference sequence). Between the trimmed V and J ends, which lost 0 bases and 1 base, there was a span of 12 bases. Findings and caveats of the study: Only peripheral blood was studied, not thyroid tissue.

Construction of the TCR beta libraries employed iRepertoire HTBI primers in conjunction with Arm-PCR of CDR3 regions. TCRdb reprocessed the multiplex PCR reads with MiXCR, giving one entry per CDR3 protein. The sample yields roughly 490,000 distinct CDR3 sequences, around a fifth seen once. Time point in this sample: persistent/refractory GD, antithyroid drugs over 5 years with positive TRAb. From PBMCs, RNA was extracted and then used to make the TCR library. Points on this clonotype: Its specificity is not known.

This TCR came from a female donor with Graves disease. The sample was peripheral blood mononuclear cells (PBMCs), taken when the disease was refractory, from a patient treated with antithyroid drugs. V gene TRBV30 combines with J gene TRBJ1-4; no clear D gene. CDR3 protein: CAWSVRQRLTNEKLFF. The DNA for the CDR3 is TGTGCCTGGAGTGTCCGCCAGCGATTAACTAATGAAAAACTGTTTTTT.